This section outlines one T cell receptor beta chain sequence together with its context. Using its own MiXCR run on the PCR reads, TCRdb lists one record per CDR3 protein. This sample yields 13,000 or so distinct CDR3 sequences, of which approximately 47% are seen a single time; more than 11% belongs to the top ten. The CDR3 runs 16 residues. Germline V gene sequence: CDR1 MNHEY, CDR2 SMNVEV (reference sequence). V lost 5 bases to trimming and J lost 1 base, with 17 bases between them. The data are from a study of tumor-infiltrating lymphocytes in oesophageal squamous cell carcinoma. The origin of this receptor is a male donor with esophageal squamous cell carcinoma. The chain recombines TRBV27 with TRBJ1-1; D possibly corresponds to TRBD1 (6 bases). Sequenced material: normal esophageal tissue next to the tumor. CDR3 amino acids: CASSPLHRVGNTEAFF. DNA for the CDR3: TGTGCCAGCAGTCCCCTCCACAGGGTAGGGAACACTGAAGCTTTCTTT.